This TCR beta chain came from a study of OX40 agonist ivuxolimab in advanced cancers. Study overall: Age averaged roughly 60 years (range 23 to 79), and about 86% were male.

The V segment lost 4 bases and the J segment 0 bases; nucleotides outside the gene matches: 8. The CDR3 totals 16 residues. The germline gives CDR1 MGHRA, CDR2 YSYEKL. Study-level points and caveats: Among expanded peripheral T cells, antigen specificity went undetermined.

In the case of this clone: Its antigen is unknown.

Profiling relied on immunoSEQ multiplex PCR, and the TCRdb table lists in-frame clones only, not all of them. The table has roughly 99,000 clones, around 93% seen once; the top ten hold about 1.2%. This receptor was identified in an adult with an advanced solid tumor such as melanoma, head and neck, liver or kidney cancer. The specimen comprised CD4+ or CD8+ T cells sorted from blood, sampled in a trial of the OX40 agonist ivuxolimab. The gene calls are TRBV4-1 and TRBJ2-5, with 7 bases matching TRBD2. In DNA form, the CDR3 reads TGCGCCAGCAGCCTGTCTGGAAGCGGGGACCAAGAGACCCAGTACTTC. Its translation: CASSLSGSGDQETQYF.